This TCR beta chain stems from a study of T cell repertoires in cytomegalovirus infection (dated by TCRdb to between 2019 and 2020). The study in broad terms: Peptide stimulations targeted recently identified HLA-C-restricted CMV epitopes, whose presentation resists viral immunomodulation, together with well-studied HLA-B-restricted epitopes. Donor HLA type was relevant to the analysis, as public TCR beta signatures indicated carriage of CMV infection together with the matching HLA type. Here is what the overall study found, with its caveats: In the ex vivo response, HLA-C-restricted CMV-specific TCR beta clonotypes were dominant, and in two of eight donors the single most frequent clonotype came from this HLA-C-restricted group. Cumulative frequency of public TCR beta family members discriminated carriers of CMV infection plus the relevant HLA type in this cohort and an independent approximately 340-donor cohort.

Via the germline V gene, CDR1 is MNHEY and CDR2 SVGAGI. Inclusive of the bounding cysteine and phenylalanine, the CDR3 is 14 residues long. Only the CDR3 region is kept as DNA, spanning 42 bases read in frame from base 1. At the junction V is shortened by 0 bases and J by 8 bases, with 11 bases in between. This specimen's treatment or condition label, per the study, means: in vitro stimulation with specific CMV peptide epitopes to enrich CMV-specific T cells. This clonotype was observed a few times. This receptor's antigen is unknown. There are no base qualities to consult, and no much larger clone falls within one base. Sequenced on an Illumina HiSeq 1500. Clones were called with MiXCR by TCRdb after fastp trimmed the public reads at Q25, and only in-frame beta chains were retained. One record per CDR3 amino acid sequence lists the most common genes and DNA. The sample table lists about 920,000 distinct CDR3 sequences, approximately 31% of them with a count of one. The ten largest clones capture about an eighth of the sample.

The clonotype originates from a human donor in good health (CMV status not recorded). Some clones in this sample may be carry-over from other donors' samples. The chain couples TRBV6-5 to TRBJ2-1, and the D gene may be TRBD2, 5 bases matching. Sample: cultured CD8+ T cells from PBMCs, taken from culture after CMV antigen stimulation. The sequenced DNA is TGTGCCAGCAGTTACTCGCCTAGCCGTGATGAGCAGTTCTTC. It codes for CASSYSPSRDEQFF.